This T cell receptor (beta chain) was found in a study of blood T cell repertoires in COVID-19. Overall study context: Whether acute or convalescent, the COVID-19 samples came from the United States, Italy and Spain. T cells, B-cell-depleted T cells, or PBMCs supplied cDNA or gDNA.

In the original analysis: Amplification from reference gene primers served as the basis for estimated nucleated cell counts. Profiled with immunoSEQ multiplex PCR; TCRdb holds only in-frame clones, not every one. V, J and clone size derive from that table, while D and trimming were established from the DNA sequence. This table holds roughly 53,000 clones, 75% to 95% found once. Deletions cut 3 bases from V and 6 bases from J, with 9 bases between. The CDR3 sequence is 13 residues long. Source material: peripheral blood. The TCR comes from a woman aged 40 to 55 with active COVID-19. The chain couples TRBV5-7 to TRBJ2-2, with a tentative D call TRBD1 (6 bases). TRBV5-7 is assigned to the ORF class and has an uncertain function. CDR3 region: CASSSTGPGELFF. The CDR3 DNA sequence: TGTGCCAGCAGCTCTACAGGGCCCGGGGAGCTGTTTTTT.